These 5 T cell receptor beta chains were sequenced from one sample in a study of beta chain features in type 1 diabetes. Sequenced material consisted of expressed TCRB transcripts (all of the isolated RNA was reverse transcribed). The protocol was immunoSEQ multiplex PCR, while the TCRdb copy is restricted to in-frame clones and leaves out a portion. The profile covers fewer than 900,000 clones, with around a sixth appearing a single time and 0.023% taken by the ten largest. The material sequenced was naive CD4+ T cells from blood. The source of these receptors is a young woman in good health.

V and J are TRBV9 and TRBJ2-7, with 8 bases aligning to TRBD1. The V gene's germline CDR1 is SGDLS and CDR2 YYNGEE. Trimming cost V 4 bases and J 4 bases; bases outside gene matches: 7. CDR3 size: 14 residues. In DNA form, the CDR3 reads TGTGCCAGCAGCTTCGGACAGGGACCATACGAGCAGTACTTC. Translated, it gives CASSFGQGPYEQYF. Full variable domain (missing parts from reference TRBV9 and TRBJ2-7): DSGVTQTPKHLITATGQRVTLRCSPRSGDLSVYWYQQSLDQGLQFLIQYYNGEERAKGNILERFSAQQFPDLHSELNLSSLELGDSALYFCASSFGQGPYEQYFGPGTRLTVT.

This clone was counted between two and nine times. This chain connects TRBV7-2 to TRBJ2-5; 8 positions match TRBD1. Germline loops: CDR1 SGHTA, CDR2 FQGNSA. V shed 5 bases and J 5 bases; nucleotides not matched to a gene: 7. The CDR3 extends over 14 amino acids. The CDR3 protein is CASSLGQVVETQYF. DNA of the CDR3: TGTGCCAGCAGCCTGGGACAGGTAGTGGAGACCCAGTACTTC.

This clone has only a few counts. V is TRBV20-1 and J is TRBJ2-7; D ambiguous. The V end was cut by 6 bases, the J end by 3 bases, with 9 bases between. Germline V CDR1 and CDR2: DFQATT, SNEGSKA (reference sequence). The CDR3 has 11 amino acids. Here the CDR3 reads CSAPTRYEQYF. The DNA of the CDR3 is TGCAGTGCCCCTACACGCTACGAGCAGTACTTC.

This clone has more than one count but fewer than ten. The V call is TRBV5-1, the J call TRBJ2-2; 9 bases fit TRBD2. The CDR3 length is 16 residues. Germline V gene data show CDR1 as SGHRS and CDR2 as YFSETQ. V lost 0 bases and J lost 5; bases outside the gene matches: 5. CDR3 protein: CASSLEFLAGTGELFF. As DNA, the CDR3 is TGCGCCAGCAGCTTGGAGTTTCTAGCGGGAACCGGGGAGCTGTTTTTT.

This clone was seen only a few times. The chain couples TRBV4-3 to TRBJ2-1; the D gene is possibly TRBD1 (5 bases). Germline lookup yields CDR1 LGHNA and CDR2 YSLEER. Trimming removed 0 bases from V and 10 bases from J, with 16 bases in between. The CDR3 totals 15 residues. CDR3 bases: TGCGCCAGCAGCCAAGAGCTCCGAACAGGCTGGGAGCAGTTCTTC. It specifies CASSQELRTGWEQFF.